This T cell receptor (beta chain) comes out of a study of identical twins (dated by TCRdb to between 2015 and 2016). Context from the whole study: To test whether fetal clonotypes persist, the study used deep sequencing on TCR alpha and beta repertoires from monozygotic twins, unrelated adults of various ages, and cord blood. To rule out contamination, the twin experiments were replicated at different times with different library preparation protocols. General study outcomes and caveats: Because the same donors could not be followed over many years, the conclusions depended on cross-sectional statistical analysis. Zero-insertion analyses could be partly confounded by invariant T cells such as MAIT and iNKT, though diverse VJ usage argued against such confounding for most clonotypes. In beta out-of-frame sequences, excess twin sharing was weaker, because having fewer shared sequences lowered the signal-to-noise ratio. Recombination models systematically underestimated out-of-frame TCR alpha sharing in monozygotic twins but agreed with sharing between unrelated individuals. Compared with coincidental sharing between unrelated individuals, an excess of low generation-probability sequences was observed among out-of-frame TCR alpha sequences shared between twins. Abundant cord blood beta clonotypes carried fewer insertions; young adult naive repertoires showed a weaker similar trend, while memory repertoires showed none.

This clonotype was seen at least ten times. Its specific antigen is unknown. Base qualities are not provided; no much larger clone lies one nucleotide away. There are 14 amino acids in the CDR3, from cysteine to phenylalanine inclusive. The DNA shown is the 42-base CDR3, in frame from base 1. According to the germline V gene, CDR1 reads MNHEY and CDR2 reads SVGEGT. V is pared back by 6 bases and J by 2 bases, with 11 bases lying between the germline termini. The receptor library was made with 5' RACE. The run used an Illumina HiSeq 2000. A universal primer binding site was introduced by template switching, and a unique molecular identifier was present in the final cDNA, enabling accurate counting of TCR cDNA molecules. Specific primers in the conserved constant-segment region were used to synthesize first-strand cDNA for the TCR alpha and beta chains. To control for contamination, every cDNA library carried two barcodes: a SMART-Mk sample barcode plus Illumina barcodes. TruSeq adapter sequences along with Illumina sample barcodes were introduced in two successive PCR steps. Sequencing of the TCR alpha and beta cDNA libraries was done on the Illumina HiSeq platform using custom primers. Per the source publication's procedure: MiGEC processed the raw reads to extract unique molecular identifiers, while MiXCR was used to determine the CDR3 positions. For each individual, recombination models were inferred using an EM algorithm with the repgenHMM and IGoR tools. The analysis of shared clonotypes was done with the tcR package in R, with sharing normalized by the product of cloneset sizes. To study raw recombination without the effects of thymic and clonal selection, out-of-frame nonproductive sequences were analyzed. In-frame beta chains were kept once TCRdb had trimmed the public reads at Q25 with fastp and called clones with MiXCR. Identical CDR3 proteins give one entry, which carries the most common genes and DNA. None of the V and J calls come from the authors' own analysis; TCRdb made them. Here the sample has hundreds of thousands of distinct CDR3 sequences; over 8.5% occur a single time. The top ten hold 0.75% to 1% of the sample.

Every donor was a healthy Caucasian. Three pairs of female monozygotic twins, all aged roughly 18 to 30 years, made up the twin cohort. Peripheral blood mononuclear cells were the source from which RNA for the TCR libraries was isolated. This sample was shared with a second study, whose subject was yellow fever vaccine responses in identical twins. The second investigation adds: According to the authors, the vaccine-induced T cell response in identical twins seemed to be partly convergent and partly specific to each individual. The study precisely tracked vaccine-responding T cell clones in identical twins.

The sequence came from a woman between 18 and 29 years old in good health. The sequence is built from TRBV6-2 or TRBV6-3 and TRBJ1-5; the D segment cannot be called with confidence. Input material: PBMCs. The CDR3 in this case is CASRRGLGNQPQHF. In nucleotide form, the sequence is TGTGCCAGCAGGAGAGGGCTTGGCAATCAGCCCCAGCATTTT.